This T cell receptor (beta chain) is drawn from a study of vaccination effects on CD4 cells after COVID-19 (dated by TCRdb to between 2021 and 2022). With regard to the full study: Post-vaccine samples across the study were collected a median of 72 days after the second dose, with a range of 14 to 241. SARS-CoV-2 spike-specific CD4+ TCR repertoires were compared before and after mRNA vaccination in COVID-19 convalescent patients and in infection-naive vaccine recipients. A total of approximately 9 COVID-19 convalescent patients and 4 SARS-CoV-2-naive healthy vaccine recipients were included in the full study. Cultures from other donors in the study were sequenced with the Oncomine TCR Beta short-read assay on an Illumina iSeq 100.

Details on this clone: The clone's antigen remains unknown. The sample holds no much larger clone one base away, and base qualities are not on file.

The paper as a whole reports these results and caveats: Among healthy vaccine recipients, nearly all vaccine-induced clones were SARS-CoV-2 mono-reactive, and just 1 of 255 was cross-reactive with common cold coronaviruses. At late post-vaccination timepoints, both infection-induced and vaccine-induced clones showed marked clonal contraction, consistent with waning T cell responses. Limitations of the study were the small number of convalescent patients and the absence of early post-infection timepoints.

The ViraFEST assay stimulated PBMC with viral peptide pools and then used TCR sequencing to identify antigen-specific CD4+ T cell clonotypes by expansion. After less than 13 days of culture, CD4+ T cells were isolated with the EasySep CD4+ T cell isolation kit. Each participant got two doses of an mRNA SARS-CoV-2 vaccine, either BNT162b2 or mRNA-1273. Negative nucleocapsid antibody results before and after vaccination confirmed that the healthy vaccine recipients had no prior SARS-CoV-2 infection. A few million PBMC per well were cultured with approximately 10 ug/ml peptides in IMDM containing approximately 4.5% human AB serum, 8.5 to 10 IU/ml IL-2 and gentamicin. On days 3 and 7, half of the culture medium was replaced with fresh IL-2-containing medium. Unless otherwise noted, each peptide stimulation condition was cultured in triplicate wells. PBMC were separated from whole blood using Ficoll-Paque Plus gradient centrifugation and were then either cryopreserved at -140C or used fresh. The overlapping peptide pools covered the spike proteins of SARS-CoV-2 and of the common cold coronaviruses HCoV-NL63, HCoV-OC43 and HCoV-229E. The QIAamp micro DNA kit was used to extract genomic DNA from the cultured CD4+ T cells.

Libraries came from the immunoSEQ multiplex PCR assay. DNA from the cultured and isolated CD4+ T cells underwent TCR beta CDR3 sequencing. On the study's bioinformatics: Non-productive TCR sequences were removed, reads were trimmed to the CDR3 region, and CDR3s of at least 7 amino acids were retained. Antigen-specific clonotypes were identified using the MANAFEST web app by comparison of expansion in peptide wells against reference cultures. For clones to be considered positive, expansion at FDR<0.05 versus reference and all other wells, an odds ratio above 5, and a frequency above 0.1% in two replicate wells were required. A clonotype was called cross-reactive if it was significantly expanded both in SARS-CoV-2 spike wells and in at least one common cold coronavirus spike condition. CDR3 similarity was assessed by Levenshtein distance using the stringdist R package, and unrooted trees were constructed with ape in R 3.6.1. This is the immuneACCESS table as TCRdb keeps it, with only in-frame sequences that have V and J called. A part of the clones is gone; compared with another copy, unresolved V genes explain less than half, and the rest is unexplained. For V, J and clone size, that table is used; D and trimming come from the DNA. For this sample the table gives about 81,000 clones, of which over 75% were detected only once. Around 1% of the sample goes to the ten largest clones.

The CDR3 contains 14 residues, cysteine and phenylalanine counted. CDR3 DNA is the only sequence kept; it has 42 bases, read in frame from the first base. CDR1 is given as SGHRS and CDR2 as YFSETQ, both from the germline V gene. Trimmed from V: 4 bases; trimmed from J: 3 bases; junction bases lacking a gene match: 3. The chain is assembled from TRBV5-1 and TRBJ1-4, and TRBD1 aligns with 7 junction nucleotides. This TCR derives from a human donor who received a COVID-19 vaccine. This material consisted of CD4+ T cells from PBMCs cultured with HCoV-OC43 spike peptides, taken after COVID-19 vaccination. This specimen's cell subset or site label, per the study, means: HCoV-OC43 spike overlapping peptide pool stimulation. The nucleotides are TGCGCCAGCAGCCAGGGGGTGGCTAATGAAAAACTGTTTTTT. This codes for CASSQGVANEKLFF. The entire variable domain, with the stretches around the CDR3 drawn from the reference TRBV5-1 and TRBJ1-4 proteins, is KAGVTQTPRYLIKTRGQQVTLSCSPISGHRSVSWYQQTPGQGLQFLFEYFSETQRNKGNFPGRFSGRQFSNSRSEMNVSTLELGDSALYLCASSQGVANEKLFFGSGTQLSVL.